These 6 T cell receptor beta chains were all obtained from the same sample, sequenced in a study of blood T cells in healthy people across ages. Through a sample-barcoded 5' primer and a J-beta primer mix, a second PCR was run for roughly 7 to 12 cycles. TCRdb analysed the 5' RACE reads with MiXCR anew, one entry per CDR3 protein. The repertoire holds 1.5 million to 2 million distinct CDR3 sequences, with around 40% as singletons. Sequencing was carried out using blood. The receptors originated from a human donor in good health.

The V and J genes are TRBV2 and TRBJ2-1; no clear D. Germline loops: CDR1 SNHLY, CDR2 FYNNEI. Trimming left V 5 bases short and J 8 bases short, with 13 bases between. The CDR3 has 13 amino acids. The CDR3 nucleotides read TGTGCCAGCAGTTTCCAACTGTTCGATGAGCAGTTCTTC. Its protein product is CASSFQLFDEQFF.

V usage is TRBV29-1 and J usage is TRBJ2-2; D may be TRBD1 or TRBD2 (5 bases each). Trimming removed 1 base at V and 0 bases at J, with 24 bases between. This CDR3 spans 20 amino acids. Germline CDR1 is SQVTM and CDR2 is ANQGSEA. The CDR3 DNA follows: TGCAGCGTTGAAGGGTCTACTGGGACCGAGACACGCACGAACACCGGGGAGCTGTTTTTT. Its translation is CSVEGSTGTETRTNTGELFF.

The V gene is TRBV29-1, the J gene TRBJ2-7; the D is unclear. The CDR3 has 11 amino acids. The germline gives CDR1 SQVTM, CDR2 ANQGSEA. The V gene lost 0 bases and the J gene lost 9 bases, with 9 bases spanning the gap. The CDR3 is CSVEDYLGQYF. In DNA, the CDR3 is TGCAGCGTTGAAGATTACCTAGGGCAGTACTTC.

The CDR3 is CASSLAGFRTNEKLFF. The CDR3 DNA reads TGTGCCAGCAGCTTGGCAGGGTTTAGAACTAATGAAAAACTGTTTTTT. The chain joins TRBV5-6 to TRBJ1-4, with D possibly being TRBD1 (5 bases). Germline V gene lookup returns CDR1 SGHDT and CDR2 YYEEEE. This CDR3 region has 16 residues. V lost 0 bases and J lost 1, with 10 bases in between.

Ten or more counts support this clonotype. This chain connects TRBV6-2 or TRBV6-3 to TRBJ2-3; no firm D call. CDR1 is MNHEY and CDR2 is SVGEGT in the germline V gene. Between the trimmed V and J ends, which lost 2 bases and 4 bases, there was a span of 4 bases. This CDR3 is 12 amino acids long. CDR3 in DNA: TGTGCCAGCAGTTACAGGCCAGATACGCAGTATTTT. Its protein is CASSYRPDTQYF.

The chain combines TRBV7-2 with TRBJ2-7; no clear D gene. The germline V gene has CDR1 SGHTA and CDR2 FQGNSA. The V gene lost 1 base and the J gene lost 4 bases, with 14 bases spanning the gap. This CDR3 comprises 15 residues. The DNA of the CDR3 is TGTGCCAGCAGCTTAGTGGCTAGAGTGGTTTACGAGCAGTACTTC. It translates to CASSLVARVVYEQYF.